This T cell receptor beta chain comes out of a study of T cells in Graves' hyperthyroidism and ophthalmopathy. Trimming cost V 5 bases and J 3 bases, with 10 bases left between them. The germline CDR1 and CDR2 sequences are ENHRY and SYGVKD. The CDR3 totals 13 residues. The table lists this clonotype with many counts. Amplified TCR beta CDR3 regions came from RNA transcripts. A first-round RT-PCR of the TCR CDR3 used the HTBI primer set. A single record per CDR3 protein comes from TCRdb applying MiXCR to the multiplex PCR reads. Among approximately 360,000 distinct CDR3 sequences listed, 25% were seen once.

The chain employs TRBV10-3 and TRBJ2-5; D gene unclear. What was sequenced was blood. This clonotype originated in a man aged 50-60 years with Graves' hyperthyroidism. The CDR3, as DNA: TGTGCCATCAGTCGGGCTCAGGAAGAGACCCAGTACTTC. It codes for CAISRAQEETQYF.